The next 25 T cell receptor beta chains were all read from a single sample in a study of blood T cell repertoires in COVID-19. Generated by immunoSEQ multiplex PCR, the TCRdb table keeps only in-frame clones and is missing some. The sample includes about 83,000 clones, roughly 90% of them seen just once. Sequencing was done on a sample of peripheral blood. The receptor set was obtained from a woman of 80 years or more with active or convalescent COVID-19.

The CDR3 loop is CASSLLLRKGDTF. CDR3 in DNA: TGTGCCAGCAGTTTACTGTTGCGGAAAGGAGACACCTTC. This chain uses TRBV28 with TRBJ1-2; unclear D gene. CDR1 MDHEN and CDR2 SYDVKM come from the germline V gene. The CDR3 totals 13 residues. V dropped 2 bases and J dropped 12 bases, with 16 bases sitting between them.

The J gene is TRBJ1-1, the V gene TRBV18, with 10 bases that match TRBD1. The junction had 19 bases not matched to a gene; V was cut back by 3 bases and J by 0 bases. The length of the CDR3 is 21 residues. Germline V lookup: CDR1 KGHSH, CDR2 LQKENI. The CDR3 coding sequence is TGTGCCAGCTCACCCTTCGAGTGGTTCGGGGACAGGGGCCGTCTGAACACTGAAGCTTTCTTT. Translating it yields CASSPFEWFGDRGRLNTEAFF.

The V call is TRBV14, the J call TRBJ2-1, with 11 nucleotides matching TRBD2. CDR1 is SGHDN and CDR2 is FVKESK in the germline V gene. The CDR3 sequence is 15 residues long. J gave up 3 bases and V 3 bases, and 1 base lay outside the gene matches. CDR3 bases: TGTGCCAGCAGCCACCTAGCGGGGGGCTACAATGAGCAGTTCTTC. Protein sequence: CASSHLAGGYNEQFF.

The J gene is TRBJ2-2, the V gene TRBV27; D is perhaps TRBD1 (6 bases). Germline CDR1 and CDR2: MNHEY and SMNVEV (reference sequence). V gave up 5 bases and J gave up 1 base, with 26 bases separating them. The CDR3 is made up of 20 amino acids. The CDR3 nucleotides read TGTGCCAGCAGTACAGCTGGGGGCGCAAACGGGATCTTGAACACCGGGGAGCTGTTTTTT. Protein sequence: CASSTAGGANGILNTGELFF.

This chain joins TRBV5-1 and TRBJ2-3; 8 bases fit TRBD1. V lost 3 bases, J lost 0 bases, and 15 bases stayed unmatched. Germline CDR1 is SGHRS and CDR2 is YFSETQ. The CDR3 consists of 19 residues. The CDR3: CASSSSRDRFPVSTDTQYF. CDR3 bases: TGCGCCAGCAGCTCGTCCCGGGACAGGTTCCCCGTTAGCACAGATACGCAGTATTTT.

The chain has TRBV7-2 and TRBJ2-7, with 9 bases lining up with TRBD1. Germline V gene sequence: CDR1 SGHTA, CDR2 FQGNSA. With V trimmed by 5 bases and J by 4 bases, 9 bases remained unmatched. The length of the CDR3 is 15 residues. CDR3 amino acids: CASSVTGGGFYEQYF. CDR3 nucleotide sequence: TGTGCCAGCAGCGTTACAGGGGGCGGGTTTTACGAGCAGTACTTC.

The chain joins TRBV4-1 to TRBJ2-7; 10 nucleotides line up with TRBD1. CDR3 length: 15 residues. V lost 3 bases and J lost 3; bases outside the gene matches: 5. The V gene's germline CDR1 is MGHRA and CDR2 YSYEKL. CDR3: CASSQTTGGRYEQYF. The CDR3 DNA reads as TGCGCCAGCAGCCAGACGACAGGGGGCCGCTACGAGCAGTACTTC.

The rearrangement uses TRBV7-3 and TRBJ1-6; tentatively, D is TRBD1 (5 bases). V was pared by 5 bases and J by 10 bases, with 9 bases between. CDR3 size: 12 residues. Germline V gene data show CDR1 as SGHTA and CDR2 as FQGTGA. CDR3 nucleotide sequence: TGTGCCAGCAGCAGGGGTGGGTCACCCCTCCACTTT. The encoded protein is CASSRGGSPLHF.

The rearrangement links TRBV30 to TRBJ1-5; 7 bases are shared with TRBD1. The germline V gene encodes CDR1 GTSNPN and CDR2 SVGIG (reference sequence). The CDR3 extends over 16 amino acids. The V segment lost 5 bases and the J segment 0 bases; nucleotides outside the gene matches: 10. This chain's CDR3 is CAWEPRTGYSNQPQHF. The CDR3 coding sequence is TGTGCCTGGGAGCCCCGGACAGGCTATAGCAATCAGCCCCAGCATTTT.

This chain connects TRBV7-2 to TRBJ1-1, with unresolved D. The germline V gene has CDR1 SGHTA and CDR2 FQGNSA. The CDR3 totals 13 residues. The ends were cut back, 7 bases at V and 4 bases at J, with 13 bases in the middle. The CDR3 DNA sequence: TGTGCCAGCACCCGGCTAGGTTCCACTGAAGCTTTCTTT. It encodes CASTRLGSTEAFF. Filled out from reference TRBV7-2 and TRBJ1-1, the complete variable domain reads GAGVSQSPSNKVTEKGKDVELRCDPISGHTALYWYRQSLGQGLEFLIYFQGNSAPDKSGLPSDRFSAERTGGSVSTLTIQRTQQEDSAVYLCASTRLGSTEAFFGQGTRLTVV.

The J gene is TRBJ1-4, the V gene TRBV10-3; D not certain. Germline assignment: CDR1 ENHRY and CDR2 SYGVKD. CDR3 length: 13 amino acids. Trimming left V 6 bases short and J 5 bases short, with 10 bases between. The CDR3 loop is CAIRAVVNEKLFF. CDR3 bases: TGTGCCATCAGGGCGGTGGTGAATGAAAAACTGTTTTTT.

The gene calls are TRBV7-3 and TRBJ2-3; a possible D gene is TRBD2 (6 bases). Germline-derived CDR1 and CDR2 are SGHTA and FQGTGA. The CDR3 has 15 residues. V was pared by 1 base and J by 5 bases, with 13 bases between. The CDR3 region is CASSLMGRGGDTQYF. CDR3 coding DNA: TGTGCCAGCAGCTTAATGGGACGGGGAGGAGATACGCAGTATTTT.

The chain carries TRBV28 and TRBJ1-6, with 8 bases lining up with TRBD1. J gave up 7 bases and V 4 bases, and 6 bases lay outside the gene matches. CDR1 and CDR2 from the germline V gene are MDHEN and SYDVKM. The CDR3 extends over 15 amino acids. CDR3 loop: CASSSMRTGNSPLHF. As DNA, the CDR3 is TGTGCCAGCAGTTCCATGCGGACAGGGAATTCACCCCTCCACTTT.

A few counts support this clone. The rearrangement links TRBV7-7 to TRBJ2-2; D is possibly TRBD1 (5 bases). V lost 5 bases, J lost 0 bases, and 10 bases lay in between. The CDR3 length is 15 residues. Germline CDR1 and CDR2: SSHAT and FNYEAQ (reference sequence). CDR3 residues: CASSPQDSNTGELFF. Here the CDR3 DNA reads TGTGCCAGCAGCCCACAGGATTCGAACACCGGGGAGCTGTTTTTT.

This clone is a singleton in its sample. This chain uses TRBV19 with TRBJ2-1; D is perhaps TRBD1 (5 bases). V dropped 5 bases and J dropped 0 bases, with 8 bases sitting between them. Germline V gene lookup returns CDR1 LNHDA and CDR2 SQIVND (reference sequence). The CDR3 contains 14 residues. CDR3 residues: CASSVRDSYNEQFF. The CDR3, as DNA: TGTGCCAGTAGTGTCAGGGACTCCTACAATGAGCAGTTCTTC. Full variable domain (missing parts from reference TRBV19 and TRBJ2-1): DGGITQSPKYLFRKEGQNVTLSCEQNLNHDAMYWYRQDPGQGLRLIYYSQIVNDFQKGDIAEGYSVSREKKESFPLTVTSAQKNPTAFYLCASSVRDSYNEQFFGPGTRLTVL.

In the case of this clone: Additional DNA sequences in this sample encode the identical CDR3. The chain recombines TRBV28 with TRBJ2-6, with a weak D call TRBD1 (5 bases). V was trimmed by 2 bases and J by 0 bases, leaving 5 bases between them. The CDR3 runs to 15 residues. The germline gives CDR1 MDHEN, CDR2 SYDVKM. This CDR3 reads CASSLTGSGANVLTF. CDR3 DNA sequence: TGTGCCAGCAGTTTAACAGGCTCTGGGGCCAACGTCCTGACTTTC.

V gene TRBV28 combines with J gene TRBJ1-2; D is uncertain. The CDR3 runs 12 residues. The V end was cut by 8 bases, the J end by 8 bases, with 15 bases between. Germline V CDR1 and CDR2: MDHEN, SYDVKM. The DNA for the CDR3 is TGTGCCAGCCGTCGGACTTCATGGGGCTACACCTTC. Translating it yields CASRRTSWGYTF.

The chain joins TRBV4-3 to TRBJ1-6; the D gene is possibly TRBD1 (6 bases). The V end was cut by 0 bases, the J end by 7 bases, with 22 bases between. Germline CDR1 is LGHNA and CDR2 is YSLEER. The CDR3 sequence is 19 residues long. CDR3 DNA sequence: TGCGCCAGCAGCCAAGAATACAGGGTGGGCAGGGTCGGCAATTCACCCCTCCACTTT. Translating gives CASSQEYRVGRVGNSPLHF.

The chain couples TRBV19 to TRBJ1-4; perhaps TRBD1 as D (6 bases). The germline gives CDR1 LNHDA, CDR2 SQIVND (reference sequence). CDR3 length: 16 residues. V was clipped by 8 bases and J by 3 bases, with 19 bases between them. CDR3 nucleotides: TGTGCCAGTTCACAACAGGGTCCGAGGCCTAATGAAAAACTGTTTTTT. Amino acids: CASSQQGPRPNEKLFF.

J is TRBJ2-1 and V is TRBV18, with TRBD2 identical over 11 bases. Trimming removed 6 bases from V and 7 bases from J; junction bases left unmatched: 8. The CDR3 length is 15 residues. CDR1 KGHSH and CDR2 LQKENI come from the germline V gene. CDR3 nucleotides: TGTGCCAGCTCCCTGCTAGCGGGGGGCCTAAATGAGCAGTTCTTC. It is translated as CASSLLAGGLNEQFF.

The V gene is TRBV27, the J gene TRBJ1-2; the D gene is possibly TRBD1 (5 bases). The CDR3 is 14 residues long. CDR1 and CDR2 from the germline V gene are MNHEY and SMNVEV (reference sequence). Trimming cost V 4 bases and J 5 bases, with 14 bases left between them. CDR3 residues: CASSSGLSVYGYTF. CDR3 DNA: TGTGCCAGCAGTTCGGGACTATCGGTATATGGCTACACCTTC.

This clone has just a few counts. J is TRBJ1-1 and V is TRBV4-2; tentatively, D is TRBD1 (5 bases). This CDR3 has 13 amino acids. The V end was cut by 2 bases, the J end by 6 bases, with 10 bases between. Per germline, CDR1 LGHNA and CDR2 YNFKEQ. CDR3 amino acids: CASSQQGFSEAFF. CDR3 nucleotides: TGTGCCAGCAGCCAACAGGGATTCTCTGAAGCTTTCTTT.

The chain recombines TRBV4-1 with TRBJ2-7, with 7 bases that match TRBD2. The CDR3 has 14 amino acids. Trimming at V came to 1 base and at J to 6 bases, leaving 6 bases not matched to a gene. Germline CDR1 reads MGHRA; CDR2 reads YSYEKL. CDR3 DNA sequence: TGCGCCAGCAGCCAAGCCGGGGGGTACCCCGAGCAGTACTTC. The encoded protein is CASSQAGGYPEQYF.

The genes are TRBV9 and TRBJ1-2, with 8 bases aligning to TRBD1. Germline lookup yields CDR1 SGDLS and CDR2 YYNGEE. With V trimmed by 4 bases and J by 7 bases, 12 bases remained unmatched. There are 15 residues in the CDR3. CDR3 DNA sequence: TGTGCCAGCAGCCCAAACCCAGGACAGGGTTCTGGCTACACCTTC. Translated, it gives CASSPNPGQGSGYTF.

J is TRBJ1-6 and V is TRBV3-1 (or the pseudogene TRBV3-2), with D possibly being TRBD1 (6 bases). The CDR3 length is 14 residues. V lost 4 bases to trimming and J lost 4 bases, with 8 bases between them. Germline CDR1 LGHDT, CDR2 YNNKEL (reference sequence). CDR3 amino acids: CASSLGQYNSPLHF. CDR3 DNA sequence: TGTGCCAGCAGCCTTGGACAGTATAATTCACCCCTCCACTTT.